The T cell receptor (beta chain) described here comes from a study of shared clonotypes between healthy human individuals. Per the germline V gene, CDR1 is MNHNS and CDR2 is SASEGT. There are 15 residues in the CDR3. The ends lost 6 bases at V and 2 bases at J; junction bases unmatched: 6. Data came from immunoSEQ multiplex PCR; TCRdb stores just in-frame clones and leaves some out. The data hold approximately 2.5 million clones, with roughly 93% observed a single time. Note on this clone: The antigen remains unidentified.

Findings and caveats of the study: Naive subsets tended to show greater estimated richness than memory subsets.

Sequencing was performed on naive CD4+ T cells from PBMCs. The subset was: CD45RA+ positively selected. This sequence originates from a man between 18 and 29 years old in good health. Some clones in this sample may be carry-over from other donors' samples. The chain couples TRBV6-1 to TRBJ2-7; 11 bases fit TRBD2. The CDR3: CASSSSGRLPYEQYF. For the CDR3, the DNA is TGTGCCAGCAGCTCTAGCGGGAGGCTCCCCTACGAGCAGTACTTC.